This TCR beta chain appears in the sequencing data of a study of blood T cells in healthy people across ages. This clonotype was observed many times. Its antigen is undetermined. Germline V gene lookup returns CDR1 MGHRA and CDR2 YSYEKL. V was trimmed by 1 base and J by 0 bases, leaving 9 bases between them. The CDR3 totals 15 residues. The total RNA that was extracted per sample amounted to at least 6 micrograms. Overall study results and limits: Long-lived donors had more naive CD4+ cells and higher diversity than aged donors.

Primers used in a second PCR of roughly 6 to 12 cycles were a sample-barcoded 5' primer and a J-beta primer mix. TCRdb used MiXCR to reprocess the 5' RACE reads, holding one entry per CDR3 protein. This sample yields 1.2 million to 1.5 million distinct CDR3 sequences, of which 35% to 45% are seen a single time; around 8% belongs to the top ten. The sample taken for sequencing was blood. The TCR sequence derives from a woman under 30 in good health. This chain uses TRBV4-1 with TRBJ1-2; possibly TRBD1 for D (6 bases). The CDR3 protein is CASSQGTVSNYGYTF. CDR3 nucleotides: TGCGCCAGCAGCCAAGGGACAGTCTCTAACTATGGCTACACCTTC.